This T cell receptor beta chain comes out of a study of CD8 T cells in Susac syndrome. CD8+ and CD4+ T cells from blood underwent TCR beta sequencing, which was carried out in a high-throughput format. TEMRA cells were enriched by FACS, and CD4+ and CD8+ T cells were negatively isolated. The CDR3 consists of 12 residues. Germline loops: CDR1 SGHDT, CDR2 YYEEEE. Trimming cost V 4 bases and J 9 bases, with 11 bases left between them. Reverse transcription used roughly 0.5 to 1 ug RNA and random hexamers. By means of immunoSEQ multiplex PCR, TCR beta CDR3 spanning 54 Vbeta and 13 Jbeta underwent amplification. One entry per CDR3 protein, called by TCRdb with MiXCR from the immunoSEQ multiplex PCR reads. The sample lists about 160,000 distinct CDR3 sequences; approximately 94% were seen once.

The sequenced material came from CD4+ T cells from PBMCs. V is TRBV5-6 and J is TRBJ2-1; no firm D call. The sequence was obtained from a human donor with Susac syndrome. The CDR3 loop is CASSRTAAEQFF. Here the CDR3 DNA reads TGTGCCAGCAGCCGGACGGCGGCTGAGCAGTTCTTC.